This T cell receptor (beta chain) was recovered during a study of spatial heterogeneity in lung cancer. The time point: blood at routine non-recurrence follow-up after resection. The study sequenced unsorted whole RNA from tumor, nontumor lung or frozen PBMC. This clonotype was recorded many times. CDR1 and CDR2 from the germline V gene are SQVTM and ANQGSEA. There are 13 residues in the CDR3. V lost 7 bases to trimming and J lost 8 bases, with 19 bases between them. TCRdb ran MiXCR on the 5' RACE reads and lists one entry per CDR3 protein. The data show roughly 120,000 distinct CDR3 sequences, 9.5% to 15% seen once.

The rearrangement links TRBV29-1 to TRBJ2-3; the D gene is possibly TRBD2 (5 bases). This clonotype was sampled from a male donor with early-stage non-small cell lung cancer. This specimen was PBMCs, taken at follow-up. In DNA, the CDR3 is TGCAGCGAGAAGGGAGAAATTGGTGGTACGCAGTATTTT. It specifies CSEKGEIGGTQYF.